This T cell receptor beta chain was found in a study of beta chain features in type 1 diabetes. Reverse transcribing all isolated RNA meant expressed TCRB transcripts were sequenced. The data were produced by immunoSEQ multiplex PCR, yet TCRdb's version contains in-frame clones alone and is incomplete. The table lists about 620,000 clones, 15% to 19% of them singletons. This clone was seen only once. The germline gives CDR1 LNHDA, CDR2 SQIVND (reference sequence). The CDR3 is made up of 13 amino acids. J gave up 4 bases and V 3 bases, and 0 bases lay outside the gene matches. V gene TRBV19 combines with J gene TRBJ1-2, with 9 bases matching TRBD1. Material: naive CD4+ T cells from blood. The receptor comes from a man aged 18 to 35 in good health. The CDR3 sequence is CASSMDRGYGYTF. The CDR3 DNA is TGTGCCAGTAGTATGGACAGGGGCTATGGCTACACCTTC.